This T cell receptor (beta chain) stems from a study of T-cell reconstitution after alpha-beta-depleted transplantation in children. This clonotype was seen repeatedly, ten times or more. Its antigen is undetermined. V lost 3 bases and J lost 2, with 12 bases in between. CDR1 and CDR2 from the germline V gene are SEHNR and FQNEAQ (reference sequence). The CDR3 loop spans 15 amino acids. Broader study findings: Fresh T-cell production supplied most of the T-cell counts and diversity seen one year after transplant. About two months after transplant, alpha-beta T cells reportedly came from several hundred expanded graft clones.

Preparing the TCRbeta library involved the use of unique molecular identifiers. TCRdb re-derived calls from the PCR reads in MiXCR, one entry per CDR3 protein. The sample contains thousands of distinct CDR3 sequences, about 9.3% of which appear only once. The chain combines TRBV7-9 with TRBJ2-3; tentatively, D is TRBD2 (5 bases). The clonotype was recovered from a male patient under 10 years old who had a stem cell transplant for acute lymphoblastic leukemia, so the T cells may come from the graft donor. The sample in question was PBMCs, mostly from graft donor cells, obtained 180 days after TCRalphabeta/CD19-depleted stem cell transplant. The CDR3 DNA sequence: TGTGCCAGCAGCTTTCTCGCTAGCTTCACAGATACGCAGTATTTT. This gives the protein CASSFLASFTDTQYF.